A selection of T cell receptor beta chains follows, all from one sample in a study of blood T cell repertoires in COVID-19. Assay: immunoSEQ multiplex PCR; the TCRdb copy retains only in-frame clones and omits some. The top ten hold less than 6% of the sample, which has roughly 200,000 clones, around 82% seen once. Sequencing input: peripheral blood. The receptors were sampled from a woman between 65 and 79 years old with acute or convalescent COVID-19. Both conserved end residues are part of each CDR3. Each record gives: J gene, clone size, D gene, V gene, CDR3 protein, CDR3 DNA. The D gene is left open where the match is weak. Clone size is shown for a subset of rows, as once, few, many or a class of expanded clone.

>TRBJ2-3|-|TRBD2|TRBV2
CASSEGREGSDTQYF
TGTGCCAGCAGTGAGGGGCGGGAGGGCTCCGATACGCAGTATTTT
>TRBJ1-4|-|TRBD1|TRBV6-5
CASKKQGLDEKLFF
TGTGCCAGCAAGAAACAGGGGTTGGATGAAAAACTGTTTTTT
>TRBJ1-5|-|TRBD1|TRBV19
CASSTGGDQPQHF
TGTGCCAGTAGTACAGGGGGCGATCAGCCCCAGCATTTT
>TRBJ2-5|-|TRBD1|TRBV3-1/TRBV3-2
CASSQGDRGRGETQYF
TGTGCCAGCAGCCAAGGGGACAGGGGGCGCGGGGAGACCCAGTACTTC
>TRBJ2-1|-|TRBD1|TRBV5-6
CASSLGQGYRLNEQFF
TGTGCCAGCAGCTTGGGACAGGGATACCGTCTCAATGAGCAGTTCTTC
>TRBJ2-1|-|TRBD2|TRBV19
CASSILAGGYDEQFF
TGTGCCAGTAGTATATTAGCGGGAGGGTACGATGAGCAGTTCTTC
>TRBJ1-1|-|-|TRBV29-1
CSTQRGGENTEAFF
TGCAGCACCCAGAGGGGGGGAGAGAACACTGAAGCTTTCTTT
>TRBJ2-4|-|-|TRBV5-1
CASSPAAAGNIQYF
TGCGCCAGCAGCCCGGCAGCGGCGGGGAACATTCAGTACTTC
>TRBJ1-2|-|-|TRBV5-6
CASREAGADYGYTF
TGTGCCAGCAGAGAGGCGGGGGCTGACTATGGCTACACCTTC
>TRBJ1-2|few|-|TRBV19
CASSPQGGYGYTF
TGTGCCAGTAGTCCACAGGGTGGCTATGGCTACACCTTC
>TRBJ1-2|-|TRBD1|TRBV28
CASSLPTSPAGGGYGYTF
TGTGCCAGCAGTTTACCCACCTCTCCGGCAGGGGGCGGCTATGGCTACACCTTC
>TRBJ2-5|-|TRBD2|TRBV13
CASSLGLADYQETQYF
TGTGCCAGCAGCCTTGGGCTAGCGGATTATCAAGAGACCCAGTACTTC
>TRBJ2-7|-|TRBD1|TRBV5-1
CASSLAAGGPYEQYF
TGCGCCAGCAGCTTGGCGGCAGGGGGTCCCTACGAGCAGTACTTC
>TRBJ1-5|-|-|TRBV4-1
CASSQIGAGQPQHF
TGCGCCAGCAGCCAAATTGGGGCAGGGCAGCCCCAGCATTTT
>TRBJ2-5|-|-|TRBV27
CASSLYGQETQYF
TGTGCCAGCAGTTTATACGGCCAAGAGACCCAGTACTTC
>TRBJ2-1|-|TRBD1|TRBV5-1
CASSPGSPGQGRGFRHHEQFF
TGCGCCAGCAGCCCGGGGTCCCCGGGACAGGGCCGGGGCTTTCGACATCATGAGCAGTTCTTC
>TRBJ2-1|-|-|TRBV6-5
CASSWTSTGEQFF
TGTGCCAGCAGTTGGACTTCTACAGGGGAGCAGTTCTTC
>TRBJ1-2|-|TRBD1|TRBV19
CASSIGTGPYGYTF
TGTGCCAGTAGTATCGGGACAGGCCCCTATGGCTACACCTTC
>TRBJ2-3|-|TRBD2|TRBV3-1/TRBV3-2
CASSQVAGDTQYF
TGTGCCAGCAGCCAAGTAGCGGGAGATACGCAGTATTTT
>TRBJ2-5|-|TRBD1|TRBV15
CATMTGTGDETQYF
TGTGCCACAATGACCGGGACAGGGGATGAGACCCAGTACTTC
>TRBJ1-6|-|TRBD1|TRBV7-2
CASSQGQGAYSPLHF
TGTGCCAGCAGCCAAGGACAGGGGGCTTATTCACCCCTCCACTTT
>TRBJ2-7|once|TRBD2|TRBV6-5
CASRPSGSYEQYF
TGTGCCAGCCGACCTAGCGGGAGTTACGAGCAGTACTTC
>TRBJ1-1|few|-|TRBV29-1
CSVSEGTEAFF
TGCAGCGTTTCCGAGGGCACTGAAGCTTTCTTT
>TRBJ2-2|few|TRBD2|TRBV3-1/TRBV3-2
CASSQGYGLAGVVSTGELFF
TGTGCCAGCAGCCAGGGATACGGACTAGCGGGAGTGGTGAGCACCGGGGAGCTGTTTTTT
>TRBJ1-1|-|-|TRBV11-2
CASSFLRGGTEAFF
TGTGCCAGCAGCTTTTTAAGGGGGGGGACTGAAGCTTTCTTT
>TRBJ2-2|once|TRBD2|TRBV9
CASSVAWRGLGANTGELFF
TGTGCCAGCAGCGTAGCTTGGCGGGGACTAGGCGCGAACACCGGGGAGCTGTTTTTT
>TRBJ2-2|few|-|TRBV11-3
CASSPRMDTGELFF
TGTGCCAGCAGCCCGCGGATGGACACCGGGGAGCTGTTTTTT
>TRBJ1-6|once|-|TRBV27
CASSLEGRLNSPLHF
TGTGCCAGCAGTTTGGAGGGACGGCTTAATTCACCCCTCCACTTT
>TRBJ1-2|-|-|TRBV21-1
CASSARQGTNYGYTF
TGTGCCAGCAGCGCAAGACAGGGGACTAACTATGGCTACACCTTC
>TRBJ1-2|-|-|TRBV2
CASSPGHSDYGYTF
TGTGCCAGCAGTCCGGGACATTCCGATTATGGCTACACCTTC
>TRBJ1-2|-|-|TRBV14
CASSQFGLPDYGYTF
TGTGCCAGCAGCCAATTTGGACTGCCCGACTATGGCTACACCTTC
>TRBJ1-2|-|-|TRBV7-9
CASSQTTDYGYTF
TGTGCCAGCAGCCAAACAACCGACTATGGCTACACCTTC
>TRBJ1-2|-|-|TRBV6-2/TRBV6-3
CASSRQALNYGYTF
TGTGCCAGCAGCCGACAGGCCCTGAACTATGGCTACACCTTC
>TRBJ2-1|-|TRBD1|TRBV5-4
CASRPKTTGQGNNEQFF
TGTGCCAGCAGGCCTAAAACAACGGGACAGGGAAACAATGAGCAGTTCTTC
>TRBJ2-3|-|-|TRBV19
CASQEGRTDTQYF
TGTGCCAGCCAAGAGGGTCGAACAGATACGCAGTATTTT